Only one count was recorded for the clone carrying this T cell receptor (beta chain). Its target is unknown. The data belong to a study of T cell responses to AZD1222 COVID-19 vaccine. Germline-derived CDR1 and CDR2 are MNHNS and SASEGT. The CDR3 is made up of 16 amino acids. Between the trimmed V and J ends, which lost 4 bases and 3 bases, there was a span of 18 bases. Method: immunoSEQ multiplex PCR; TCRdb's copy keeps in-frame clones and lacks some. The sample has tens of thousands of clones, around nine tenths seen once. Study observations and caveats: Recipients of AZD1222 seropositive at baseline numbered only 6 or 7. Vaccine-associated CD4 TCRs ranged over spike, dominating at 160-218 and 743-854. White British ancestry dominated among donors, who included more females, and clonal diversity was possibly underestimated.

The input for sequencing was peripheral blood, taken 28 days after the second AZD1222 dose. J is TRBJ2-5 and V is TRBV6-1, with D perhaps TRBD1 (6 bases). The receptor was derived from an adult who received the AZD1222 COVID-19 vaccine. The CDR3 DNA sequence: TGTGCCAGCAGTGGGGCAGACAGGATCACCGAAGAGACCCAGTACTTC. The encoded protein is CASSGADRITEETQYF.